A single sample is the source of the 30 T cell receptor beta chains below, sequenced in a study of shared clonotypes between healthy human individuals. Here immunoSEQ multiplex PCR was the method, and the copy in TCRdb shows in-frame clones only, minus some. In the table there are about 710,000 clones, approximately 73% of which are singletons. Sequencing input: memory CD4+ T cells sorted from blood. The subset: CD45RA-negative fraction. These receptors all come from a woman in her twenties or thirties in good health.

This clone showed up just a few times. The chain carries TRBV7-9 and TRBJ1-2; D uncertain. Per the germline V gene, CDR1 is SEHNR and CDR2 is FQNEAQ (reference sequence). Trimming stripped 5 bases from V and 8 bases from J, with 18 bases between. CDR3 length: 14 amino acids. The CDR3 DNA follows: TGTGCCAGCAGCCCTCGGACTGCGGGAGGAGGCTACACCTTC. As protein: CASSPRTAGGGYTF.

This clone was found once. The chain joins TRBV11-2 to TRBJ1-2, with 7 bases fitting TRBD1. CDR1 is SGHAT, CDR2 FQNNGV, per germline. V trimming: 0 bases; J trimming: 4 bases; junction bases outside the gene matches: 5. The CDR3 length is 15 residues. In DNA, the CDR3 is TGTGCCAGCAGCTTAGAAATGACAGGGTCCTATGGCTACACCTTC. Its translation is CASSLEMTGSYGYTF. Full variable domain (remainder filled in from reference TRBV11-2 and TRBJ1-2): EAGVAQSPRYKIIEKRQSVAFWCNPISGHATLYWYQQILGQGPKLLIQFQNNGVVDDSQLPKDRFSAERLKGVDSTLKIQPAKLEDSAVYLCASSLEMTGSYGYTFGSGTRLTVV.

The V gene is TRBV28, the J gene TRBJ2-5, with D unresolved. With the DNA end fitting TRBJ2-7 better, the J assignment may be wrong. This CDR3 contains 14 residues. The germline V gene has CDR1 MDHEN and CDR2 SYDVKM. CDR3 coding DNA: TGTGCCAGCACCTTGGCGCTTCTCTCCTACGAGCAGTACTTC. Encoded protein: CASTLALLSYEQYF.

In this sample, this clone turned up many times. The chain links TRBV27 to TRBJ2-7, with D tentatively TRBD2 (6 bases). The CDR3 sequence is 14 residues long. Trimming stripped 5 bases from V and 2 bases from J, with 13 bases between. The V gene's germline CDR1 is MNHEY and CDR2 SMNVEV (reference sequence). As DNA, the CDR3 is TGTGCCAGCAGTCCCCTAGGGAGGACCTACGAGCAGTACTTC. Its translation: CASSPLGRTYEQYF.

V usage is TRBV5-4 and J usage is TRBJ2-2; D gene ambiguous. CDR3 length: 15 amino acids. Germline V lookup: CDR1 SGHNT, CDR2 YYREEE (reference sequence). Trimming pared 2 bases from V and 0 bases from J, leaving 8 bases between. CDR3 DNA sequence: TGTGCCAGCAGCTTTGGGCCAGCGAACACCGGGGAGCTGTTTTTT. This gives the protein CASSFGPANTGELFF.

As to this clone: The same CDR3 can be traced to other DNA sequences in this sample. The chain employs TRBV28 and TRBJ2-3, with D unresolved. Trimming pared 2 bases from V and 0 bases from J, leaving 6 bases between. Germline-derived CDR1 and CDR2 are MDHEN and SYDVKM. The CDR3 is 14 residues long. CDR3 region: CASSLGLSTDTQYF. The CDR3 nucleotides are TGTGCCAGCAGTTTAGGGCTGAGCACAGATACGCAGTATTTT.

This chain joins TRBV5-5 and TRBJ1-2, with D uncertain. In germline, CDR1 is SGHKS, CDR2 YYEKEE (reference sequence). The V end was cut by 0 bases, the J end by 0 bases, with 3 bases between. The CDR3 totals 13 residues. This chain's CDR3 is CASSLAPNYGYTF. CDR3 nucleotide sequence: TGTGCCAGCAGCTTGGCACCTAACTATGGCTACACCTTC.

The chain recombines TRBV18 with TRBJ2-1; TRBD1 agrees at 9 bases. The CDR3 contains 18 residues. V lost 4 bases, J lost 1 base, and 11 bases stayed unmatched. Germline assignment: CDR1 KGHSH and CDR2 LQKENI. The CDR3 spells CASSQRPGQGISYNEQFF. CDR3 DNA: TGTGCCAGCTCACAGCGGCCGGGACAGGGCATTTCCTACAATGAGCAGTTCTTC.

The sample holds one count of this clone. The chain combines TRBV4-1 with TRBJ1-1; D is unclear. Trimming stripped 1 base from V and 0 bases from J, with 9 bases between. There are 15 residues in the CDR3. Germline values: CDR1 MGHRA, CDR2 YSYEKL. The CDR3 here is CASSQGDTLNTEAFF. The CDR3 nucleotides are TGCGCCAGCAGCCAAGGAGATACACTGAACACTGAAGCTTTCTTT.

This clone showed up just once. J is TRBJ2-3 and V is TRBV7-9, with D perhaps matching TRBD2 (6 bases). Trimming removed 3 bases at V and 1 base at J, with 11 bases between. CDR1 is SEHNR and CDR2 is FQNEAQ in the germline V gene (reference sequence). The CDR3 has 15 residues. In nucleotides, the CDR3 is TGTGCCAGCAGCTTCCCTCCTAGCGGCACAGATACGCAGTATTTT. This translates into CASSFPPSGTDTQYF. Drawing the rest from reference TRBV7-9 and TRBJ2-3, the complete variable domain is DTGVSQNPRHKITKRGQNVTFRCDPISEHNRLYWYRQTLGQGPEFLTYFQNEAQLEKSRLLSDRFSAERPKGSFSTLEIQRTEQGDSAMYLCASSFPPSGTDTQYFGPGTRLTVL.

Of note for this clone: A read error is the likely source, as a far larger clone sits one nucleotide away. The gene calls are TRBV11-2 and TRBJ2-7, with D possibly TRBD2 on 5 matching bases. The CDR3 totals 14 residues. Germline V gives CDR1 SGHAT, CDR2 FQNNGV. CDR3 coding DNA: TGTGCCAGCAGCTGGGCGGGCAGCTCCTGCGAGCAGTACTTC. Translating gives CASSWAGSSCEQYF. The full variable domain, with the rest looked up from reference TRBV11-2 and TRBJ2-7, is EAGVAQSPRYKIIEKRQSVAFWCNPISGHATLYWYQQILGQGPKLLIQFQNNGVVDDSQLPKDRFSAERLKGVDSTLKIQPAKLEDSAVYLCASSWAGSSCEQYFGPGTRLTVT.

This clone appeared a single time. The CDR3 region is CASSSPGSGGSNQPQHF. The DNA for the CDR3 is TGTGCCAGCAGTTCCCCCGGTAGCGGGGGAAGCAATCAGCCCCAGCATTTT. The gene calls are TRBV28 and TRBJ1-5, with a possible D match to TRBD1 (5 bases). The germline V gene has CDR1 MDHEN and CDR2 SYDVKM. The CDR3 loop spans 17 amino acids. Trimming stripped 4 bases from V and 1 base from J, with 17 bases between.

This rearrangement joins TRBV29-1 to TRBJ2-1; D possibly matches TRBD1 or TRBD2 (6 bases each). Germline V lookup: CDR1 SQVTM, CDR2 ANQGSEA. V lost 7 bases and J lost 9, with 13 bases in between. The CDR3 runs to 11 residues. The CDR3 DNA is TGCAGCGGGGGGCTAGCGATTGAGCAGTTCTTC. Its protein is CSGGLAIEQFF.

V is TRBV1 and J is TRBJ2-7; the table gives TRBD2 as D, unverified against the DNA. TRBV1 is a documented pseudogene. This CDR3 is 17 amino acids long. CDR3 nucleotide sequence: TGCACCAGCAGCCAGAGGGGGACTAGCGGGAGGCGGGACGAGCAGTACTTC. Translated, it gives CTSSQRGTSGRRDEQYF.

The rearrangement joins TRBV29-1 to TRBJ1-2, with a weak D call TRBD1 (6 bases). Germline loops: CDR1 SQVTM, CDR2 ANQGSEA. Deletions cut 4 bases from V and 6 bases from J, with 18 bases between. The CDR3 loop spans 14 amino acids. The CDR3: CSVGKGQTSDGYTF. The CDR3 bases are TGCAGCGTTGGCAAAGGACAGACATCTGATGGCTACACCTTC.

The chain has TRBV28 and TRBJ2-3, with a tentative D call TRBD2 (7 bases). In germline, CDR1 is MDHEN, CDR2 SYDVKM. The CDR3 spans 13 residues. With 6 bases removed from V and 6 bases from J, the gap between germline ends came to 13 bases. Here the CDR3 DNA reads TGTGCCAGCAGGGATCGGGGGGCCGATACGCAGTATTTT. Translated: CASRDRGADTQYF.

The DNA for the CDR3 is TGTGCCACCAAACAGACAGGCAGGAATCAGCCCCAGCATTTT. Protein: CATKQTGRNQPQHF. The chain carries TRBV6-5 and TRBJ1-5, with a tentative D call TRBD1 (6 bases). V was trimmed by 10 bases and J by 4 bases, leaving 17 bases between them. The CDR3 runs 14 residues. Germline V gives CDR1 MNHEY, CDR2 SVGAGI.

J is TRBJ2-1 and V is TRBV7-8; tentative D call: TRBD2 (6 bases). CDR1 SGHVS and CDR2 FQNEAQ come from the germline V gene. This CDR3 has 15 amino acids. The V and J ends lost 3 bases and 4 bases respectively, with 13 bases between them. CDR3 amino acids: CASSFDTGSYNEQFF. CDR3 DNA: TGTGCCAGCAGCTTTGATACCGGGAGTTACAATGAGCAGTTCTTC.

The chain joins TRBV6-1 to TRBJ2-3; 8 bases line up with TRBD2. This CDR3 contains 17 residues. V lost 2 bases, J lost 6 bases, and 13 bases stayed unmatched. Germline V gene lookup returns CDR1 MNHNS and CDR2 SASEGT. CDR3 sequence reads: CASSELNTSGRSDTQYF. Here the CDR3 DNA reads TGTGCCAGCAGTGAATTAAACACTAGCGGAAGAAGCGATACGCAGTATTTT.

The chain carries TRBV18 and TRBJ2-3, with D perhaps matching TRBD1 (6 bases). With 1 base removed from V and 8 bases from J, the gap between germline ends came to 16 bases. Germline V gene sequence: CDR1 KGHSH, CDR2 LQKENI. The CDR3 is 15 residues long. CDR3: CASSPRGPQDSTQYF. The CDR3 bases are TGTGCCAGCTCACCACGGGGGCCGCAGGATAGTACGCAGTATTTT.

Only a few counts were recorded for this clone. The chain has TRBV27 and TRBJ1-2; tentative D call: TRBD1 (6 bases). The germline gives CDR1 MNHEY, CDR2 SMNVEV (reference sequence). V shed 6 bases and J shed 5 bases, with 16 bases lying between them. CDR3 size: 14 residues. Here the CDR3 reads CASSPTETGYGYTF. The CDR3 region has the DNA TGTGCCAGCAGCCCTACTGAAACAGGGTATGGCTACACCTTC.

The J gene is TRBJ2-3, the V gene TRBV5-1, with 12 bases lining up with TRBD2. Losses at the gene ends were 0 bases for V and 3 bases for J; bases not matched to a gene: 5. This CDR3 spans 17 amino acids. The V gene's germline CDR1 is SGHRS and CDR2 YFSETQ. The CDR3 region is CASSLALLAGGTDTQYF. The CDR3 nucleotides read TGCGCCAGCAGCTTGGCCCTACTAGCGGGAGGAACAGATACGCAGTATTTT.

The chain is built from TRBV19 and TRBJ2-6; D is unclear. Germline V CDR1 and CDR2: LNHDA, SQIVND (reference sequence). Trimming stripped 4 bases from V and 6 bases from J, with 13 bases between. CDR3 length: 15 residues. The CDR3 region is CASSNRRVEANVLTF. As DNA, the CDR3 is TGTGCCAGTAGTAATCGTAGGGTGGAGGCCAACGTCCTGACTTTC.

The V gene is TRBV28, the J gene TRBJ2-7; TRBD1 agrees at 7 bases. Germline V gene data show CDR1 as MDHEN and CDR2 as SYDVKM. Trimming cost V 5 bases and J 5 bases; bases outside gene matches: 9. The CDR3 totals 14 residues. CDR3 sequence: CASSPRQGAHEQYF. For the CDR3, the DNA is TGTGCCAGCAGTCCCCGACAGGGTGCCCACGAGCAGTACTTC.

This chain connects TRBV13 to TRBJ2-7, with TRBD2 matching over 14 bases. The V segment lost 5 bases and the J segment 2 bases; nucleotides outside the gene matches: 8. Germline assignment: CDR1 PRHDT and CDR2 FYEKMQ (reference sequence). CDR3 length equals 17 residues. As DNA, the CDR3 is TGTGCCAGCAGCCCCCGGACTAGCGGGAGGAGTACCTACGAGCAGTACTTC. It specifies CASSPRTSGRSTYEQYF.

The chain is built from TRBV5-6 and TRBJ1-1, with 10 bases matching TRBD1. Looked up from germline, CDR1 is SGHDT and CDR2 is YYEEEE. This CDR3 has 16 amino acids. V lost 2 bases, J lost 0 bases, and 4 bases stayed unmatched. The DNA of the CDR3 is TGTGCCAGCAGCTTCTTGACAGGGGGCATGAACACTGAAGCTTTCTTT. It codes for CASSFLTGGMNTEAFF.

The V gene is TRBV29-1, the J gene TRBJ2-1, with 8 bases lining up with TRBD1. The CDR3 spans 13 residues. V was pared by 3 bases and J by 9 bases, with 7 bases of the junction left unmatched. CDR1 is SQVTM and CDR2 is ANQGSEA in the germline V gene. CDR3 protein: CSVEVQGAGEQFF. The CDR3 DNA reads as TGCAGCGTTGAGGTCCAGGGGGCAGGTGAGCAGTTCTTC.

The J gene is TRBJ2-7, the V gene TRBV5-3; 8 positions agree with TRBD2. TRBV5-3 is an ORF for which the function is uncertain. V trimming: 4 bases; J trimming: 2 bases; junction bases outside the gene matches: 14. The CDR3 length is 17 residues. The CDR3, as DNA: TGTGCCAGAAGCCAAACGCGGAGCGGGGGAATAGCCTACGAGCAGTACTTC. Protein sequence: CARSQTRSGGIAYEQYF.

The genes are TRBV2 and TRBJ2-6; D call uncertain. CDR3 length: 16 residues. V lost 2 bases to trimming and J lost 1 base, with 9 bases between them. CDR1 is SNHLY, CDR2 FYNNEI, per germline. CDR3: CASSERRASGANVLTF. The CDR3 coding sequence is TGTGCCAGCAGTGAAAGAAGGGCGTCTGGGGCCAACGTCCTGACTTTC.

The chain employs TRBV2 and TRBJ2-3, with TRBD2 matching over 12 bases. This CDR3 is 16 amino acids long. After removal of 4 bases from V and 4 bases from J, the junction contained 6 bases not matched to a gene. CDR1 SNHLY and CDR2 FYNNEI come from the germline V gene. CDR3 loop: CASSGASGRASDTQYF. The CDR3 bases are TGTGCCAGCAGTGGGGCTAGCGGGAGGGCCTCAGATACGCAGTATTTT.